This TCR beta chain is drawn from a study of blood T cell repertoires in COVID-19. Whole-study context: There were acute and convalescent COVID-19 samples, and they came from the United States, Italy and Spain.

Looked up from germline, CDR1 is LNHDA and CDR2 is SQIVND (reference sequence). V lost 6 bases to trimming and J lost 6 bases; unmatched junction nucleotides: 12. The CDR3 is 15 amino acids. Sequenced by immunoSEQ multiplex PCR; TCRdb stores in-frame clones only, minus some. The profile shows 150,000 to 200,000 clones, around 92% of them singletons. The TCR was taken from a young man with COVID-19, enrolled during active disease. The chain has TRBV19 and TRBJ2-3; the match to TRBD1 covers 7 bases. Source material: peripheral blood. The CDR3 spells CASRRRGNREDTQYF. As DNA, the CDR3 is TGTGCCAGTAGACGCAGGGGGAACAGGGAGGATACGCAGTATTTT.